Below are 18 T cell receptor beta chains sequenced from a single sample in a study of post-analysis software for immune sequencing data (dated by TCRdb to the mid-2010s). Summary of the overall study and its limitations: Significantly higher frequencies in patients than in controls were found for roughly 5 TRBV segments, including TRBV5-6, TRBV5-1 and TRBV20-1.

Library prep was done by PCR. The sequencing machine was an Illumina HiSeq 2500. To reduce PCR and sequencing biases, unique molecular identifiers were built into the TCR beta cDNA libraries. The public reads were reprocessed in TCRdb via fastp at Q25 and MiXCR, keeping in-frame beta chains. Each CDR3 protein appears once, grouped with its most common genes and DNA. A total of 650,000 to 850,000 distinct CDR3 sequences appear in this sample, under 60% of them only once. The ten largest clones capture 4.9% of the sample. Antigens of these TCRs are unknown. The sample taken for sequencing was blood. The receptors stem from a girl between 10 and 17 years old with multiple sclerosis.

The chain employs TRBV21-1 and TRBJ1-5. TRBV21-1 is described as a pseudogene. This CDR3 has 15 amino acids. The CDR3 is CASSKRRDRNQPQHF. The CDR3 DNA reads TGTGCCAGCAGCAAGCGGCGGGATAGGAATCAACCCCAGCATTTT.

The chain employs TRBV12-3 or TRBV12-4 and TRBJ2-7, with a possible D match to TRBD2 (6 bases). The DNA end is a closer match to TRBJ2-5, so the J assignment may be wrong. The CDR3 is 15 residues long. The CDR3 is CASTSGTGAAETQYF. The DNA for the CDR3 is TGTGCCAGCACCTCCGGTACGGGAGCGGCGGAGACCCAGTACTTC.

The chain has TRBV20-1 and TRBJ2-3; D is ambiguous. Germline loops: CDR1 DFQATT, CDR2 SNEGSKA (reference sequence). The V end lost 3 bases, the J end lost 6 bases, and 19 bases lay between the germline ends. This CDR3 has 15 amino acids. CDR3 sequence (DNA): TGCAGTGCTAGTGGCCCACTCGGCCGTCAGGATACGCAGTATTTT. Protein: CSASGPLGRQDTQYF.

This clonotype has only a few counts. V and J are TRBV28 and TRBJ2-7, with 7 bases that match TRBD1. Germline V gene data show CDR1 as MDHEN and CDR2 as SYDVKM. V lost 5 bases, J lost 3 bases, and 10 bases stayed unmatched. The CDR3 consists of 15 residues. This CDR3 is CASSPPTGPFYEQYF. Here the CDR3 DNA reads TGTGCCAGCAGTCCCCCGACAGGGCCGTTCTACGAGCAGTACTTC.

The table lists this clonotype with a few counts. The chain combines TRBV29-1 with TRBJ1-4, with TRBD1 identical over 7 bases. With V trimmed by 6 bases and J by 8 bases, 6 bases remained unmatched. The CDR3 spans 12 residues. Germline lookup yields CDR1 SQVTM and CDR2 ANQGSEA. Written as DNA, the CDR3 is TGCAGCGTCCGGGACAGTCGGGAAAAACTGTTTTTT. Protein sequence: CSVRDSREKLFF.

The chain employs TRBV15 and TRBJ2-5; D may be TRBD2 (6 bases). The V end was cut by 0 bases, the J end by 2 bases, with 13 bases between. CDR1 is LNHNV and CDR2 is YYDKDF in the germline V gene (reference sequence). This CDR3 spans 16 amino acids. The CDR3 nucleotides are TGTGCCACCAGCAGAGACACCCTTGGGGGGCAAGAGACCCAGTACTTC. Amino acids: CATSRDTLGGQETQYF.

CDR3 nucleotide sequence: TGTGCCAGCAGCTTAGTTGGTTTCAATGAGCAGTTCTTC. Its protein is CASSLVGFNEQFF. This sequence joins TRBV13 and TRBJ2-1; unclear D gene. The ends were cut back, 1 base at V and 6 bases at J, with 7 bases in the middle. The CDR3 contains 13 residues. CDR1 is PRHDT and CDR2 is FYEKMQ in the germline V gene (reference sequence).

Comment on this clonotype: The junction departs from germline at one end; a sequencing error may be responsible. V and J are TRBV3-1 and TRBJ2-3; D may match TRBD1 or TRBD2 (5 bases each). The germline V gene has CDR1 LGHDT and CDR2 YNNKEL (reference sequence). CDR3 length equals 17 residues. CDR3 sequence: CASSPRGRAGATDTQYF. The CDR3 DNA sequence: TGTGCCAGCAGCCCTCGGGGCAGGGCAGGTGCGACAGATACGCAATATTTT.

V is TRBV25-1 and J is TRBJ2-5; TRBD1 aligns across 8 bases. Per germline, CDR1 MGHDK and CDR2 SYGVNS. With 5 bases clipped from V and 3 bases from J, the junction kept 14 bases outside the gene matches. There are 17 residues in the CDR3. As DNA, the CDR3 is TGTGCCAGCAGTCAATTTGTAGGGCAGGGGGCGAAAGAGACCCAGTACTTC. Amino acid sequence: CASSQFVGQGAKETQYF.

This clonotype was detected only a few times. The chain recombines TRBV7-9 with TRBJ2-1; TRBD2 agrees at 11 bases. The ends lost 5 bases at V and 5 bases at J; junction bases unmatched: 8. CDR1 and CDR2 (germline): SEHNR, FQNEAQ (reference sequence). The CDR3 totals 16 residues. The chain's CDR3 is CASSPTGTSGDNEQFF. The CDR3 DNA reads TGTGCCAGCAGCCCCACCGGGACTAGCGGAGACAATGAGCAGTTCTTC.

The chain has TRBV11-1 and TRBJ2-5; 7 bases line up with TRBD2. CDR3 length: 12 amino acids. Germline V CDR1 and CDR2: SGHAT, FQDESV (reference sequence). J was trimmed by 5 bases and V by 7 bases; bases with no gene match: 4. CDR3 sequence: CASTQGGETQYF. The CDR3 coding sequence is TGTGCCAGCACCCAGGGAGGGGAGACCCAGTACTTC.

The chain combines TRBV6-5 with TRBJ2-1; 9 nucleotides align to TRBD2. This CDR3 region has 15 residues. Germline V gives CDR1 MNHEY, CDR2 SVGAGI. The junction had 3 bases not matched to a gene; V was cut back by 2 bases and J by 4 bases. The CDR3 here is CASSYSSGRYNEQFF. Written as DNA, the CDR3 is TGTGCCAGCAGTTACAGCAGCGGGAGGTACAATGAGCAGTTCTTC.

The chain links TRBV7-8 to TRBJ1-4, with D possibly TRBD1 on 6 matching bases. V gave up 3 bases and J gave up 3 bases, with 11 bases separating them. The CDR3 has 15 amino acids. Germline V CDR1 and CDR2: SGHVS, FQNEAQ. CDR3 nucleotides: TGTGCCAGCAGCTTTAACAGGGTTTCTAATGAAAAACTGTTTTTT. Residues: CASSFNRVSNEKLFF.

The table lists this clonotype with a few counts. V usage is TRBV29-1 and J usage is TRBJ2-7; a weak D match, TRBD2 (5 bases). Trimming stripped 6 bases from V and 3 bases from J, with 12 bases between. CDR1 is SQVTM and CDR2 is ANQGSEA in the germline V gene. The CDR3 contains 12 residues. CDR3 nucleotide sequence: TGCAGCGTGAGGGTAGGACTCTACGAGCAGTACTTC. It is translated as CSVRVGLYEQYF.

The J gene is TRBJ2-5, the V gene TRBV27, with 10 nucleotides matching TRBD1. The CDR3 runs 14 residues. From germline, CDR1 is MNHEY and CDR2 SMNVEV (reference sequence). With 5 bases clipped from V and 11 bases from J, the junction kept 11 bases outside the gene matches. The CDR3 nucleotides are TGTGCCAGCAGTCCCCGGGACAGGGGAGAAGAGCAGTACTTC. Its translation is CASSPRDRGEEQYF.

The chain carries TRBV28 and TRBJ2-3; 10 bases are a match to TRBD2. CDR3 length: 13 residues. The J segment lost 3 bases and the V segment lost 8 bases, leaving 2 bases of the junction unmatched. Germline V gene data show CDR1 as MDHEN and CDR2 as SYDVKM. The CDR3 sequence is CASLAGETDTQYF. The CDR3 nucleotides read TGTGCCAGCCTAGCGGGAGAGACAGATACGCAGTATTTT.

CDR3: CSVALRDPYEQYF. CDR3 DNA sequence: TGCAGCGTGGCCCTCCGGGACCCCTACGAGCAGTACTTC. This chain joins TRBV29-1 and TRBJ2-7, with D possibly called TRBD1 or TRBD2 (5 bases each). There are 13 residues in the CDR3. The germline V and J ends were trimmed by 6 bases and 2 bases, with 14 bases remaining between them. From germline, CDR1 is SQVTM and CDR2 ANQGSEA.

This clonotype has only a few counts. The chain joins TRBV6-1 to TRBJ1-2, with D possibly being TRBD1 (6 bases). Trimming took off 7 bases at V and 5 bases at J, with 23 bases between the two ends. CDR1 is MNHNS, CDR2 SASEGT, per germline. CDR3 length equals 16 residues. The CDR3 coding sequence is TGTGCCAGCAACAGACTGGAGCAGCCCACAGGGTATGGCTACACCTTC. Protein product: CASNRLEQPTGYGYTF.